These 11 T cell receptor beta chains were sequenced from one sample in a study of blood T cell repertoires in COVID-19. Sequencing was performed with immunoSEQ multiplex PCR; in TCRdb, only in-frame clones are kept and a portion is missing. The repertoire holds some 460,000 clones, with around 88% as singletons. Specimen: peripheral blood. The receptor set was obtained from a woman aged 25 to 39 with acute or convalescent COVID-19.

V usage is TRBV7-2 and J usage is TRBJ1-1; D is unclear. There are 15 residues in the CDR3. CDR1 is SGHTA and CDR2 is FQGNSA in the germline V gene. Trimming pared 1 base from V and 0 bases from J, leaving 9 bases between. CDR3 coding DNA: TGTGCCAGCAGCTTAGGCGGCAGACTGAACACTGAAGCTTTCTTT. Protein: CASSLGGRLNTEAFF.

The CDR3 DNA reads as TGTGCCAGCAGCTTCACAGGGTGGACTGAAGCTTTCTTT. Translation: CASSFTGWTEAFF. The gene calls are TRBV7-2 and TRBJ1-1, with D maybe TRBD1 (6 bases). Germline-derived CDR1 and CDR2 are SGHTA and FQGNSA. V lost 3 bases and J 5 bases, leaving 10 bases between the germline ends. The CDR3 covers 13 residues.

The chain recombines TRBV7-3 with TRBJ2-5; 8 nucleotides agree with TRBD1. The V gene's germline CDR1 is SGHTA and CDR2 FQGTGA. The CDR3 spans 14 residues. J was trimmed by 4 bases and V by 5 bases; bases with no gene match: 6. This CDR3 reads CASSSTGGGETQYF. The CDR3 region has the DNA TGTGCCAGCAGCAGTACAGGGGGAGGAGAGACCCAGTACTTC.

This rearrangement joins TRBV5-1 to TRBJ2-2, with D perhaps matching TRBD1 (6 bases). The V end was cut by 5 bases, the J end by 1 base, with 15 bases between. The CDR3 has 16 amino acids. From germline, CDR1 is SGHRS and CDR2 YFSETQ. DNA for the CDR3: TGCGCCAGCAGGGACGGGTTGGGACAGAACACCGGGGAGCTGTTTTTT. Its translation: CASRDGLGQNTGELFF.

The rearrangement joins TRBV5-1 to TRBJ1-4; D unresolved. The CDR3 contains 13 residues. The germline V gene encodes CDR1 SGHRS and CDR2 YFSETQ. V was cut by 4 bases and J by 10 bases, with 14 bases left in between. The CDR3 region has the DNA TGCGCCAGCAGCACGGACTTGAGCGGAAAACTGTTTTTT. Translation gives CASSTDLSGKLFF.

The V and J genes are TRBV11-1 and TRBJ2-7, with TRBD2 matching over 14 bases. Per germline, CDR1 SGHAT and CDR2 FQDESV (reference sequence). V shed 5 bases, J shed 5 bases, and the junction held 8 bases outside the gene matches. The CDR3 length is 16 residues. The CDR3 DNA reads TGTGCCAGCAGCGACCGACTAGCGGGGGGGCGGGACGAGCAGTACTTC. Its protein product is CASSDRLAGGRDEQYF.

This clone was recorded once. V is TRBV11-2 and J is TRBJ1-4; the D gene is possibly TRBD1 (6 bases). The CDR3 is 14 amino acids. Germline CDR1 is SGHAT and CDR2 is FQNNGV. Between the trimmed V and J ends, which lost 7 bases and 3 bases, there was a span of 12 bases. The CDR3 loop reads CASTPSGANEKLFF. DNA for the CDR3: TGTGCCAGCACCCCCTCAGGGGCTAATGAAAAACTGTTTTTT.

CDR3 residues: CASCRDNYNEQFF. CDR3 DNA: TGTGCCAGCTGCCGGGACAACTACAATGAGCAGTTCTTC. The chain links TRBV11-1 to TRBJ2-1, with a possible D match to TRBD1 (6 bases). Germline CDR1 reads SGHAT; CDR2 reads FQDESV (reference sequence). There are 13 residues in the CDR3. The V and J ends lost 8 bases and 3 bases respectively, with 11 bases between them.

This clone has a single count. This chain uses TRBV5-1 with TRBJ2-1; TRBD1 matches 7 bases. The CDR3 has 15 amino acids. With 5 bases clipped from V and 5 bases from J, the junction kept 10 bases outside the gene matches. Germline CDR1 and CDR2: SGHRS and YFSETQ. The CDR3 is CASRGEGGRHNEQFF. CDR3 bases: TGCGCCAGCAGGGGAGAAGGGGGCCGGCACAATGAGCAGTTCTTC.

The chain is built from TRBV10-1 and TRBJ2-1, with TRBD1 identical over 7 bases. The CDR3 runs to 13 residues. V lost 5 bases, J lost 8 bases, and 6 bases stayed unmatched. Germline assignment: CDR1 WNHNN and CDR2 SYGVQD (reference sequence). The CDR3 protein is CASSRDRVDEQFF. The DNA of the CDR3 is TGCGCCAGCAGTAGAGACAGGGTTGATGAGCAGTTCTTC.

J is TRBJ2-1 and V is TRBV9, with D perhaps TRBD2 (5 bases). Germline V gene sequence: CDR1 SGDLS, CDR2 YYNGEE. The CDR3 totals 16 residues. Trimming left V 4 bases short and J 6 bases short, with 20 bases between. The CDR3 loop reads CASSLGGGPKPNEQFF. As DNA, the CDR3 is TGTGCCAGCAGCTTAGGCGGAGGCCCAAAGCCCAATGAGCAGTTCTTC.